The present TCR beta chain was sequenced within a study of T cell responses to AZD1222 COVID-19 vaccine. Repertoires were generated with immunoSEQ multiplex PCR, while TCRdb's copy carries only in-frame clones and drops some. The table has 200,000 or so clones, around 87% seen once. The CDR3 contains 14 residues. Trimming left V 5 bases short and J 1 base short, with 11 bases between. Germline values: CDR1 LNHDA, CDR2 SQIVND (reference sequence). Sequenced material: peripheral blood, taken on day 0 of MenACWY control vaccination. The chain links TRBV19 to TRBJ1-1; the D is unclear. The source is an adult in good health. The CDR3, as DNA: TGTGCCAGTAGTGAATGGCACGGGAACACTGAAGCTTTCTTT. Amino acids: CASSEWHGNTEAFF.